This entry lists 32 T cell receptor beta chains sequenced from one sample in a study of human T cells and chemical hapten exposure. Time point given: patch test 1, 2 weeks after DPC sensitization. The sample's treatment: therapeutic diphenylcyclopropenone sensitization with weekly scalp DPC. TCRdb itself ran the RACE reads through MiXCR, one entry per CDR3 protein. The sample holds about 49,000 distinct CDR3 sequences; 9.3% are singletons and the top ten take roughly 4.1%. The sequencing used whole blood, collected in connection with sensitization to the hapten diphenylcyclopropenone (DPC). The origin of the receptors is a woman aged 45-65 years with alopecia areata. Some clones in this sample may be carry-over from other donors' samples.

The V and J genes are TRBV28 and TRBJ2-1, with D unresolved. CDR1 and CDR2 (germline): MDHEN, SYDVKM. V gave up 2 bases and J gave up 2 bases, with 7 bases separating them. The CDR3 consists of 14 residues. The CDR3 sequence: CASSLPQTYNEQFF. DNA of the CDR3: TGTGCCAGCAGTTTACCCCAGACCTACAATGAGCAGTTCTTC.

This clonotype has ten or more counts. The gene calls are TRBV20-1 and TRBJ2-3; 11 positions agree with TRBD2. Looked up from germline, CDR1 is DFQATT and CDR2 is SNEGSKA (reference sequence). V shed 2 bases, J shed 6 bases, and the junction held 7 bases outside the gene matches. The CDR3 is 15 residues long. The CDR3 DNA is TGCAGTGCTAGAATAGCGGGAGGGACGCAGGATACGCAGTATTTT. This sequence encodes CSARIAGGTQDTQYF.

This clonotype was recorded many times. The V gene is TRBV28, the J gene TRBJ2-3; 7 bases align to TRBD2. Germline loops: CDR1 MDHEN, CDR2 SYDVKM. Germline trimming cut 8 bases from V and 1 base from J; bases unmatched to any gene: 6. The CDR3 has 14 residues. CDR3 DNA: TGTGCCAGCCGATCGGGAGGCCGCACAGATACGCAGTATTTT. It specifies CASRSGGRTDTQYF.

This clonotype was seen a few times. J is TRBJ2-3 and V is TRBV11-2; 9 bases are shared with TRBD2. Germline V lookup: CDR1 SGHAT, CDR2 FQNNGV. V lost 5 bases to trimming and J lost 4 bases; unmatched junction nucleotides: 10. The CDR3 has 16 residues. The CDR3: CASSATVGLASDTQYF. The CDR3 DNA sequence: TGTGCCAGCAGCGCAACCGTCGGACTAGCGTCAGATACGCAGTATTTT.

At least ten counts were recorded for this clonotype. The V and J genes are TRBV5-5 and TRBJ1-6, with D unresolved. The CDR3 contains 15 residues. In germline, CDR1 is SGHKS, CDR2 YYEKEE (reference sequence). V shed 0 bases and J shed 7 bases, with 11 bases lying between them. The CDR3 loop reads CASSLEGLNNSPLHF. The CDR3 DNA reads TGTGCCAGCAGCTTGGAGGGATTGAACAATTCACCCCTCCACTTT.

The J gene is TRBJ2-3, the V gene TRBV20-1; D is possibly TRBD2 (5 bases). This CDR3 comprises 16 residues. V gave up 5 bases and J gave up 1 base, with 19 bases separating them. Germline V gene data show CDR1 as DFQATT and CDR2 as SNEGSKA (reference sequence). In nucleotides, the CDR3 is TGCAGTGCTCCGCCCCCCGGGCGGGCCGGCACAGATACGCAGTATTTT. Amino acid sequence: CSAPPPGRAGTDTQYF.

This clonotype showed up many times. This chain connects TRBV28 to TRBJ1-1; D gene uncertain. Germline-derived CDR1 and CDR2 are MDHEN and SYDVKM. CDR3 size: 14 residues. Deletions cut 1 base from V and 2 bases from J, with 8 bases between. The CDR3 loop is CASSLSPSNTEAFF. Here the CDR3 DNA reads TGTGCCAGCAGTTTATCCCCCAGTAACACTGAAGCTTTCTTT.

This clonotype was counted at least ten times. The V call is TRBV9, the J call TRBJ2-3, with TRBD2 as a possible D gene (6 bases). Germline loops: CDR1 SGDLS, CDR2 YYNGEE. This CDR3 is 16 amino acids long. V was clipped by 0 bases and J by 4 bases, with 15 bases between them. The CDR3 nucleotides are TGTGCCAGCAGCGTAGAGGGACTGACAGTGCCAGATACGCAGTATTTT. Translation gives CASSVEGLTVPDTQYF.

This clonotype appeared a few times. V gene TRBV7-9 combines with J gene TRBJ1-2, with 9 bases matching TRBD1. The CDR3 has 17 amino acids. V lost 2 bases to trimming and J lost 5 bases; unmatched junction nucleotides: 12. The V gene's germline CDR1 is SEHNR and CDR2 FQNEAQ (reference sequence). This chain's CDR3 is CASSLSGTGRELYGYTF. In DNA, the CDR3 is TGTGCCAGCAGCTTATCAGGGACAGGGAGAGAGTTATATGGCTACACCTTC.

This clonotype showed up many times. The chain is built from TRBV7-8 and TRBJ2-5, with D tentatively TRBD2 (7 bases). V dropped 6 bases and J dropped 4 bases, with 12 bases sitting between them. Germline assignment: CDR1 SGHVS and CDR2 FQNEAQ. This CDR3 has 13 amino acids. CDR3 DNA: TGTGCCAGCAGTCCGGGGGGCGGAGAGACCCAGTACTTC. Amino acid sequence: CASSPGGGETQYF.

This clonotype was counted many times. This rearrangement joins TRBV28 to TRBJ1-2; the D is unclear. CDR1 is MDHEN, CDR2 SYDVKM, per germline. CDR3 length: 15 residues. The ends were cut back, 2 bases at V and 4 bases at J, with 14 bases in the middle. This CDR3 is CASSLMLVGSYGYTF. As DNA, the CDR3 is TGTGCCAGCAGTTTAATGCTAGTGGGCAGCTATGGCTACACCTTC.

This clonotype was observed at least ten times. The V call is TRBV18, the J call TRBJ1-5, with 12 bases aligning to TRBD1. After removal of 2 bases from V and 5 bases from J, the junction contained 4 bases not matched to a gene. This CDR3 has 16 amino acids. The germline V gene has CDR1 KGHSH and CDR2 LQKENI. The CDR3 region is CASSPGTGGLHQPQHF. CDR3 DNA sequence: TGTGCCAGCTCACCAGGGACAGGGGGCCTTCATCAGCCCCAGCATTTT.

This clonotype was seen a few times. The CDR3 loop is CASSPGLEIYNEQFF. The CDR3, as DNA: TGTGCCAGCAGCCCCGGACTAGAGATATACAATGAGCAGTTCTTC. V usage is TRBV11-1 and J usage is TRBJ2-1; TRBD2 matches at 7 bases. V dropped 5 bases and J dropped 4; count of bases not matched to a gene: 8. In germline, CDR1 is SGHAT, CDR2 FQDESV (reference sequence). This CDR3 region has 15 residues.

This clonotype was counted at least ten times. This chain links TRBV3-1 with TRBJ2-3; D is possibly TRBD2 (5 bases). The CDR3 spans 13 residues. The V and J ends lost 0 bases and 6 bases respectively, with 7 bases between them. Germline V gene lookup returns CDR1 LGHDT and CDR2 YNNKEL (reference sequence). CDR3 sequence (DNA): TGTGCCAGCAGCCAAGAAGGCGGGGATACGCAGTATTTT. This gives the protein CASSQEGGDTQYF.

This chain joins TRBV7-8 and TRBJ2-7, with 12 bases identical to TRBD2. Losses at the gene ends were 5 bases for V and 6 bases for J; bases not matched to a gene: 5. The CDR3 loop spans 14 amino acids. Germline V gene data show CDR1 as SGHVS and CDR2 as FQNEAQ. CDR3 coding DNA: TGTGCCAGCAGCCCGCGGACTAGCGGGATCGAGCAGTACTTC. Encoded protein: CASSPRTSGIEQYF.

This clonotype was detected many times. The chain uses TRBV6-1 and TRBJ2-1; 8 bases match TRBD2. Germline V gives CDR1 MNHNS, CDR2 SASEGT. This CDR3 comprises 13 residues. V was pared by 5 bases and J by 6 bases, with 3 bases of the junction left unmatched. The CDR3 loop reads CASSFTSGNEQFF. DNA for the CDR3: TGTGCCAGCAGTTTTACTAGCGGCAATGAGCAGTTCTTC.

This clonotype was counted ten times or more. This chain links TRBV18 with TRBJ1-6; D is unclear. There are 15 residues in the CDR3. The V end lost 8 bases, the J end lost 9 bases, and 20 bases lay between the germline ends. CDR1 KGHSH and CDR2 LQKENI come from the germline V gene. The CDR3 region has the DNA TGTGCCAGCCAACATCGACGGGAGTCCCTTTCACCCCTCCACTTT. It is translated as CASQHRRESLSPLHF.

This clonotype was observed at least ten times. The V call is TRBV29-1, the J call TRBJ1-2; 8 bases fit TRBD1. Germline CDR1 reads SQVTM; CDR2 reads ANQGSEA. V lost 7 bases to trimming and J lost 7 bases; unmatched junction nucleotides: 5. CDR3 length: 11 amino acids. Here the CDR3 DNA reads TGCAGCGCAGAGGACAGGGCTGGCTACACCTTC. This gives the protein CSAEDRAGYTF.

This clonotype appeared many times. This chain links TRBV5-5 with TRBJ2-2; unclear D gene. The CDR3 has 15 residues. Per germline, CDR1 SGHKS and CDR2 YYEKEE (reference sequence). Between the trimmed V and J ends, which lost 0 bases and 6 bases, there was a span of 12 bases. CDR3 loop: CASSLVVISAGELFF. The CDR3 coding sequence is TGTGCCAGCAGCTTGGTGGTAATCTCCGCCGGGGAGCTGTTTTTT.

This clonotype was observed many times. The CDR3 DNA follows: TGTGCCAGCAGTAGGAGGGCTCAGCCCCAGCATTTT. This codes for CASSRRAQPQHF. The chain links TRBV12-3 or TRBV12-4 to TRBJ1-5; D is ambiguous. CDR3 length: 12 residues. V lost 5 bases, J lost 6 bases, and 8 bases lay in between.

At least ten counts were recorded for this clonotype. This rearrangement joins TRBV23-1 to TRBJ1-6, with 10 bases aligning to TRBD1. TRBV23-1 is an ORF; its function is uncertain. The CDR3 covers 16 residues. V trimming: 4 bases; J trimming: 9 bases; junction bases outside the gene matches: 9. CDR3 DNA sequence: TGCGCCAGCAGTCCAAGAACCGGGACAGGGGTTTCACCCCTCCACTTT. Amino acids: CASSPRTGTGVSPLHF.

In this sample, this clonotype turned up a few times. The chain employs TRBV3-1 and TRBJ1-1; D is uncertain. V was clipped by 4 bases and J by 5 bases, with 14 bases between them. This CDR3 is 14 amino acids long. Germline CDR1 and CDR2: LGHDT and YNNKEL (reference sequence). DNA of the CDR3: TGTGCCAGCAGCCCCACACCCAGCGGAACTGAAGCTTTCTTT. Its protein product is CASSPTPSGTEAFF. The full variable domain, in which reference TRBV3-1 and TRBJ1-1 provide the parts outside the CDR3, is DTAVSQTPKYLVTQMGNDKSIKCEQNLGHDTMYWYKQDSKKFLKIMFSYNNKELIINETVPNRFSPKSPDKAHLNLHINSLELGDSAVYFCASSPTPSGTEAFFGQGTRLTVV.

This clonotype was seen a few times. This chain links TRBV13 with TRBJ2-5; D possibly uses TRBD1 or TRBD2 (6 bases each). The CDR3 has 15 amino acids. Germline values: CDR1 PRHDT, CDR2 FYEKMQ (reference sequence). Trimming pared 5 bases from V and 4 bases from J, leaving 17 bases between. CDR3 loop: CASSLSGLGAETQYF. CDR3 nucleotides: TGTGCCAGCAGCCTATCGGGACTGGGGGCAGAGACCCAGTACTTC. Complete variable domain (other parts from reference TRBV13 and TRBJ2-5): AAGVIQSPRHLIKEKRETATLKCYPIPRHDTVYWYQQGPGQDPQFLISFYEKMQSDKGSIPDRFSAQQFSDYHSELNMSSLELGDSALYFCASSLSGLGAETQYFGPGTRLLVL.

This clonotype was picked up many times. The chain links TRBV7-2 to TRBJ1-4; D is unclear. Germline CDR1 is SGHTA and CDR2 is FQGNSA. V lost 4 bases, J lost 6 bases, and 6 bases lay in between. This CDR3 comprises 12 residues. The DNA for the CDR3 is TGTGCCAGCAGCTACCCCCATGAAAAACTGTTTTTT. This translates into CASSYPHEKLFF. Drawing the rest from reference TRBV7-2 and TRBJ1-4, the complete variable domain is GAGVSQSPSNKVTEKGKDVELRCDPISGHTALYWYRQSLGQGLEFLIYFQGNSAPDKSGLPSDRFSAERTGGSVSTLTIQRTQQEDSAVYLCASSYPHEKLFFGSGTQLSVL.

This clonotype has only a few counts. The rearrangement joins TRBV7-2 to TRBJ2-7; D gene uncertain. Trimming shortened V by 5 bases and J by 2 bases, and 4 bases separated the two germline ends. Germline loops: CDR1 SGHTA, CDR2 FQGNSA. The CDR3 has 11 residues. The CDR3 loop reads CASSATYEQYF. The CDR3 coding sequence is TGTGCCAGCAGCGCCACCTACGAGCAGTACTTC.

In its sample, this clonotype was seen a few times. The chain uses TRBV29-1 and TRBJ2-2; D remains ambiguous. Germline V gives CDR1 SQVTM, CDR2 ANQGSEA. The CDR3 spans 12 residues. Trimming removed 6 bases at V and 6 bases at J, with 11 bases between. This CDR3 reads CSVVTLAGELFF. In nucleotides, the CDR3 is TGCAGCGTGGTTACCCTAGCCGGGGAGCTGTTTTTT.

This clonotype was picked up many times. The gene calls are TRBV20-1 and TRBJ1-6, with a tentative D call TRBD1 (5 bases). Germline V CDR1 and CDR2: DFQATT, SNEGSKA (reference sequence). This CDR3 has 13 residues. V dropped 3 bases and J dropped 8 bases, with 11 bases sitting between them. The CDR3: CSARASGYSPLHF. The DNA of the CDR3 is TGCAGTGCTAGGGCCTCAGGGTATTCACCCCTCCACTTT.

This clonotype was picked up many times. In nucleotides, the CDR3 is TGCGCCAGCAGCTCCGGACTAGCGGGAGCCGGGAATGAGCAGTTCTTC. It translates to CASSSGLAGAGNEQFF. This sequence joins TRBV5-1 and TRBJ2-1; 13 nucleotides line up with TRBD2. The CDR3 extends over 16 amino acids. After removal of 3 bases from V and 7 bases from J, the junction contained 7 bases not matched to a gene. Per the germline V gene, CDR1 is SGHRS and CDR2 is YFSETQ. Together with reference TRBV5-1 and TRBJ2-1, the CDR3 gives the full variable domain: KAGVTQTPRYLIKTRGQQVTLSCSPISGHRSVSWYQQTPGQGLQFLFEYFSETQRNKGNFPGRFSGRQFSNSRSEMNVSTLELGDSALYLCASSSGLAGAGNEQFFGPGTRLTVL.

This clonotype was found many times. The V call is TRBV7-2, the J call TRBJ1-2; D uncertain. This CDR3 contains 13 residues. Germline V gene lookup returns CDR1 SGHTA and CDR2 FQGNSA. V lost 2 bases and J 3 bases, leaving 7 bases between the germline ends. The CDR3: CASSLQVHYGYTF. The CDR3 DNA sequence: TGTGCCAGCAGCTTACAGGTCCACTATGGCTACACCTTC.

The genes are TRBV10-2 and TRBJ2-1; D gene uncertain. Per the germline V gene, CDR1 is WSHSY and CDR2 is SAAADI. V was cut by 10 bases and J by 0 bases, with 10 bases left in between. The CDR3 is 13 residues long. This CDR3 reads CATRGGSYNEQFF. The DNA of the CDR3 is TGCGCCACCAGAGGCGGCTCCTACAATGAGCAGTTCTTC.

This clonotype was seen many times. This chain links TRBV19 with TRBJ1-4; perhaps TRBD1 as D (5 bases). Germline V gives CDR1 LNHDA, CDR2 SQIVND (reference sequence). CDR3 length: 13 amino acids. Trimming cost V 9 bases and J 12 bases, with 20 bases left between them. The CDR3 sequence: CASTTNLRGELFF. The CDR3 nucleotides read TGTGCCAGCACCACCAACCTACGGGGGGAACTGTTTTTT.

This clonotype came up many times. The V call is TRBV5-1, the J call TRBJ2-3, with 7 bases lining up with TRBD1. The CDR3 runs 20 residues. With 4 bases clipped from V and 5 bases from J, the junction kept 25 bases outside the gene matches. The germline gives CDR1 SGHRS, CDR2 YFSETQ. CDR3 loop: CASSAGILTQRGLHRDTQYF. The CDR3 DNA follows: TGCGCCAGCAGCGCTGGAATTCTGACCCAAAGGGGGCTTCACAGAGATACGCAGTATTTT.